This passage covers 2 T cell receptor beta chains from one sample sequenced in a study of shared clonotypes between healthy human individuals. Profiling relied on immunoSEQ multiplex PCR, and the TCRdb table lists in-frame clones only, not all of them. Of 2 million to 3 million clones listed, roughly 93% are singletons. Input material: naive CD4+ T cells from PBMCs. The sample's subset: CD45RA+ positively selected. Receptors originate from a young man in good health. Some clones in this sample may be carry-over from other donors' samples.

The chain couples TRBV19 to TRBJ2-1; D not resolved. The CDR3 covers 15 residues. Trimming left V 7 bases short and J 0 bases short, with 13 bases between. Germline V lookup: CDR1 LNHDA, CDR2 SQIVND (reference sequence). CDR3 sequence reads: CASTSGGSSYNEQFF. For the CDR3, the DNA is TGTGCCAGTACATCTGGCGGTAGCTCCTACAATGAGCAGTTCTTC.

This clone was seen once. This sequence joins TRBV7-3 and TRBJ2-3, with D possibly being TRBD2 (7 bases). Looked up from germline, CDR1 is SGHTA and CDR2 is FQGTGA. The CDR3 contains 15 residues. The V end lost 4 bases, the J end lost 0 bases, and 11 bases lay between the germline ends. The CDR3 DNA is TGTGCCAGCAGCTCCGGGGGGCCTAGCACAGATACGCAGTATTTT. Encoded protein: CASSSGGPSTDTQYF. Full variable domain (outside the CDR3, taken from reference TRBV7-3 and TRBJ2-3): GAGVSQTPSNKVTEKGKYVELRCDPISGHTALYWYRQSLGQGPEFLIYFQGTGAADDSGLPNDRFFAVRPEGSVSTLKIQRTERGDSAVYLCASSSGGPSTDTQYFGPGTRLTVL.